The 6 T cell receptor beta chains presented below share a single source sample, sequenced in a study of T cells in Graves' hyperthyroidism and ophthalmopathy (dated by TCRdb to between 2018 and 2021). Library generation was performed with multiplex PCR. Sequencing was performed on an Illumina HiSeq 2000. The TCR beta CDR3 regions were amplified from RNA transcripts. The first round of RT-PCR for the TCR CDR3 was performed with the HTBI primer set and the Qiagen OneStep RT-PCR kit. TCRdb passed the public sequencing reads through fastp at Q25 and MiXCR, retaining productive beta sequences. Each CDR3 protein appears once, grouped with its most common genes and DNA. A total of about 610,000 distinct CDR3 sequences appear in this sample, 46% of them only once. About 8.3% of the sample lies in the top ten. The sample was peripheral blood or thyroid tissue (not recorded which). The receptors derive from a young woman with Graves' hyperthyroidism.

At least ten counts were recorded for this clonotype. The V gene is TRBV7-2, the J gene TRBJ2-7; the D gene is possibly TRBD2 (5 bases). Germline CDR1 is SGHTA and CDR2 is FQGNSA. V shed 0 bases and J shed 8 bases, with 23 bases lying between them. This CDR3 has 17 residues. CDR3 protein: CASSLAFSDDLRVKQYF. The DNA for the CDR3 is TGTGCCAGCAGCTTAGCCTTTAGCGACGATCTACGTGTGAAGCAGTACTTC.

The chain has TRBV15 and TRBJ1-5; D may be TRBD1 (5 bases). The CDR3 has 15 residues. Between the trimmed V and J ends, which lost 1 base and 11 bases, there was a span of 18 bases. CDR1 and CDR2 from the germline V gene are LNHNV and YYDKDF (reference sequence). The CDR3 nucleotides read TGTGCCACCAGCAGAGGAGGCGTAGGGGTGGAGACCCAGCATTTT. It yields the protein CATSRGGVGVETQHF.

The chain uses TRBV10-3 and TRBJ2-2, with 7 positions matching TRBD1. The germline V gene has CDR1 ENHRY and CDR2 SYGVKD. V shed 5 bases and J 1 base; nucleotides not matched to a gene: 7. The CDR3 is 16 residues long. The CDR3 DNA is TGTGCCATCAGTCCTACCGGGACAGTGAACACCGGGGAGCTGTTTTTT. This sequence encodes CAISPTGTVNTGELFF.

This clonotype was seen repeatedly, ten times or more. This CDR3 is CATRDINTEAFF. The CDR3 nucleotides read TGTGCCACCCGGGACATCAACACTGAAGCTTTCTTT. The rearrangement uses TRBV12-3 or TRBV12-4 and TRBJ1-1; D is possibly TRBD1 (6 bases). The length of the CDR3 is 12 residues. V lost 10 bases and J lost 2, with 11 bases in between.

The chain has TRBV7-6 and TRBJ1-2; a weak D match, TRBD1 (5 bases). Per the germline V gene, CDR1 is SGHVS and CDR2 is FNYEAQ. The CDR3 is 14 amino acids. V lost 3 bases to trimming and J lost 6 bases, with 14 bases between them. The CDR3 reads CASSFGALSDGYTF. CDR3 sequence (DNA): TGTGCCAGCAGCTTTGGGGCTCTGTCAGATGGCTACACCTTC.

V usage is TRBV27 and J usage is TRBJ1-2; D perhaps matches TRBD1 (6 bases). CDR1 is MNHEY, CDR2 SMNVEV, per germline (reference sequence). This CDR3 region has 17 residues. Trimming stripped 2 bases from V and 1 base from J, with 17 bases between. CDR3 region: CASSLMGGPGVNYGYTF. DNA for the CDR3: TGTGCCAGCAGTTTAATGGGCGGGCCAGGGGTTAACTATGGCTACACCTTC.